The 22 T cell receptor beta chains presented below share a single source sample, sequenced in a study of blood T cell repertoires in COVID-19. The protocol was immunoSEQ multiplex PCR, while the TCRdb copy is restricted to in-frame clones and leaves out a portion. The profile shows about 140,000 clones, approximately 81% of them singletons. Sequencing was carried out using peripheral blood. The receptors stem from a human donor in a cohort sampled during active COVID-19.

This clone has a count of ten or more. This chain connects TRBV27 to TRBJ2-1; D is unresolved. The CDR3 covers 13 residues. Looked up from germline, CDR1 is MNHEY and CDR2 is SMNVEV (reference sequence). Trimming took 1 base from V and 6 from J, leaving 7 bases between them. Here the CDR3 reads CASSLFFGNEQFF. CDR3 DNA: TGTGCCAGCAGTTTATTTTTCGGCAATGAGCAGTTCTTC.

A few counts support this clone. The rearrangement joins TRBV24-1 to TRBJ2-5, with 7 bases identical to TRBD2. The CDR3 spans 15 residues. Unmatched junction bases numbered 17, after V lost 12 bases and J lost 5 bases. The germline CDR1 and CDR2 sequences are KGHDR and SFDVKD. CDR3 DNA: TGTGCCTCCGCGCTAGGCGGGAGAGGTGGGGAGACCCAGTACTTC. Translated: CASALGGRGGETQYF.

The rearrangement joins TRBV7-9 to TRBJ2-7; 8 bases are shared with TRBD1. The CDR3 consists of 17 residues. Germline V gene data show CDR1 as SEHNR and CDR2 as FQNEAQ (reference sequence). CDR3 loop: CATFGTGLVSGSYEQYF. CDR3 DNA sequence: TGTGCAACTTTCGGGACAGGCCTAGTGTCTGGCTCCTACGAGCAGTACTTC.

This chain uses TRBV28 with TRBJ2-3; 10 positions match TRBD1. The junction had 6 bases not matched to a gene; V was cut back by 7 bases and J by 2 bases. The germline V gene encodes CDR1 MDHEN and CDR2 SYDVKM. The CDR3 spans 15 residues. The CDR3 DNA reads TGTGCCAGCACCTCCGGGACAGGGGCCACAGATACGCAGTATTTT. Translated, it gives CASTSGTGATDTQYF. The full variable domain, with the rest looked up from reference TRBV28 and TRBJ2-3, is DVKVTQSSRYLVKRTGEKVFLECVQDMDHENMFWYRQDPGLGLRLIYFSYDVKMKEKGDIPEGYSVSREKKERFSLILESASTNQTSMYLCASTSGTGATDTQYFGPGTRLTVL.

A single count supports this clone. CDR3: CASSPTGDPSYEQYF. The CDR3 DNA sequence: TGTGCCAGCTCACCGACAGGCGACCCCTCCTACGAGCAGTACTTC. This sequence joins TRBV18 and TRBJ2-7; a possible D gene is TRBD1 (6 bases). The ends were cut back, 3 bases at V and 0 bases at J, with 12 bases in the middle. The CDR3 has 15 residues. CDR1 and CDR2 from the germline V gene are KGHSH and LQKENI.

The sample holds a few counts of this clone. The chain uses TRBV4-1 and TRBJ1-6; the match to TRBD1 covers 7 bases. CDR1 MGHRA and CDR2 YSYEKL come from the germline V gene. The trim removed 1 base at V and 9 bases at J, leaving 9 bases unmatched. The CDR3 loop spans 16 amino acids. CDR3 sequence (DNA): TGCGCCAGCAGCCAAGTAACAGGGGAAAGGATTTCACCCCTCCACTTT. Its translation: CASSQVTGERISPLHF.

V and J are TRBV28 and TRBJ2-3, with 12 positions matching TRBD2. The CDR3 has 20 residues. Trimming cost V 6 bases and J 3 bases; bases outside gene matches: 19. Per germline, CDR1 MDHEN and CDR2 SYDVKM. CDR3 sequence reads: CASRRLTSGRPKKETDTQYF. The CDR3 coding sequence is TGTGCCAGCAGACGACTGACTAGCGGGAGACCCAAAAAAGAAACAGATACGCAGTATTTT.

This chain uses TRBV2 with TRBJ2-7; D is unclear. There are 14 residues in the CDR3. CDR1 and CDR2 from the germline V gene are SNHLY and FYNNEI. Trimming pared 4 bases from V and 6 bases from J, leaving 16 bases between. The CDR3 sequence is CASSAQRPPVEQYF. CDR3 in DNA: TGTGCCAGCAGTGCTCAGCGTCCCCCAGTCGAGCAGTACTTC.

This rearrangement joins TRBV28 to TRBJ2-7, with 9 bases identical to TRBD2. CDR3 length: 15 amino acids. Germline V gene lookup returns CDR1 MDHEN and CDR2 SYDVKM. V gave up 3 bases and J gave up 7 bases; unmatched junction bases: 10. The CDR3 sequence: CASSLSLAGLKEQYF. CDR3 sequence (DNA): TGTGCCAGCAGTTTGTCGCTAGCGGGACTAAAAGAGCAGTACTTC.

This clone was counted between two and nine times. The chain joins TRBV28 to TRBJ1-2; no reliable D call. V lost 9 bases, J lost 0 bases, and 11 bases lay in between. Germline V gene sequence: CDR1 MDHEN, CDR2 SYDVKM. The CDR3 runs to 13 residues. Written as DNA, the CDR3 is TGTGCCAGTATACACAGAGCTAACTATGGCTACACCTTC. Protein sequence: CASIHRANYGYTF.

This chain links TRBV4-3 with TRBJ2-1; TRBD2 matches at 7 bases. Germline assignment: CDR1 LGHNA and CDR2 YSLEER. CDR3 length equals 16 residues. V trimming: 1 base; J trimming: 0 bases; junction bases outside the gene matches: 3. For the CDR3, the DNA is TGCGCCAGCAGCCAAGCCGGCGGGAGCTCCTACAATGAGCAGTTCTTC. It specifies CASSQAGGSSYNEQFF.

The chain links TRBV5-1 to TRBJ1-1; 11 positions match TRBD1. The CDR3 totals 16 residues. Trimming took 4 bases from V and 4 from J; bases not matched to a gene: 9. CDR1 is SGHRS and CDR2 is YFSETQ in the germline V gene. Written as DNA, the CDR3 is TGCGCCAGCAGCCGGGGCAGGACAGGGGGCTCCACTGAAGCTTTCTTT. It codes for CASSRGRTGGSTEAFF.

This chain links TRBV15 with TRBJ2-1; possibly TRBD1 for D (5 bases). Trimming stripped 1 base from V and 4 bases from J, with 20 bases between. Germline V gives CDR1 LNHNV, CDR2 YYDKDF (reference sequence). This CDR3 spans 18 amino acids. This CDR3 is CATSRGSLGAQVYNEQFF. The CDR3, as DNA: TGTGCCACCAGCAGAGGTTCGCTAGGGGCACAGGTTTACAATGAGCAGTTCTTC. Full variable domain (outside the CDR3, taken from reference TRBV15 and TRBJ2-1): DAMVIQNPRYQVTQFGKPVTLSCSQTLNHNVMYWYQQKSSQAPKLLFHYYDKDFNNEADTPDNFQSRRPNTSFCFLDIRSPGLGDTAMYLCATSRGSLGAQVYNEQFFGPGTRLTVL.

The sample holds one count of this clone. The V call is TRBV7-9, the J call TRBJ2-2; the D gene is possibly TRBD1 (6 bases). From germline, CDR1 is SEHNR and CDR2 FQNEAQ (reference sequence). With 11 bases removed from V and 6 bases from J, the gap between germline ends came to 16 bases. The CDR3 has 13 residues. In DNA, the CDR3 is TGTGCCGTAAACAGGGAAGTTCCCGGGGAGCTGTTTTTT. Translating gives CAVNREVPGELFF.

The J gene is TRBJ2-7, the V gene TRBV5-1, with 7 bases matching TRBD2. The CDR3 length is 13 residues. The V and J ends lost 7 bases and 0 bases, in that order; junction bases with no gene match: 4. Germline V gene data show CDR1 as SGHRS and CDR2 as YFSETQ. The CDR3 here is CASSTSYSYEQYF. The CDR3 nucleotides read TGCGCCAGCTCGACTAGCTACTCCTACGAGCAGTACTTC.

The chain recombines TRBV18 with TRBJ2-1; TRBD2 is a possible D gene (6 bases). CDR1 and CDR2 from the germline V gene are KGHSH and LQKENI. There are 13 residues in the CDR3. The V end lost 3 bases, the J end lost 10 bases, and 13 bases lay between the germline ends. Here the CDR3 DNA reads TGTGCCAGCTCACCCACCGGGAGCGGAGAGCAGTTCTTC. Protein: CASSPTGSGEQFF.

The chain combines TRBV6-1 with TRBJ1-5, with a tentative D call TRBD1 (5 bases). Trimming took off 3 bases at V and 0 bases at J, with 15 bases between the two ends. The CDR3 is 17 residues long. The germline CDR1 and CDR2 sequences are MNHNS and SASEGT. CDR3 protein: CASSEGPFIYSNQPQHF. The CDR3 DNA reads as TGTGCCAGCAGTGAGGGGCCCTTCATTTATAGCAATCAGCCCCAGCATTTT.

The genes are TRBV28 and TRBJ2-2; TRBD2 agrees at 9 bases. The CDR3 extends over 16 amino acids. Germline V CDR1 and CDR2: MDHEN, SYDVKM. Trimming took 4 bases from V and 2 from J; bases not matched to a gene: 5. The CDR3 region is CASSSPTSGNTGELFF. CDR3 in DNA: TGTGCCAGCAGTTCTCCGACTAGCGGAAACACCGGGGAGCTGTTTTTT.

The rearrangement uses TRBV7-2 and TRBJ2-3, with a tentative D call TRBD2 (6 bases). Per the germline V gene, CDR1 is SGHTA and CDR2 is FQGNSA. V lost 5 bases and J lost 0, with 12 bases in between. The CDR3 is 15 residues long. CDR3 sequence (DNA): TGTGCCAGCAGCCGTAACGGAGGGAGCACAGATACGCAGTATTTT. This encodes CASSRNGGSTDTQYF.

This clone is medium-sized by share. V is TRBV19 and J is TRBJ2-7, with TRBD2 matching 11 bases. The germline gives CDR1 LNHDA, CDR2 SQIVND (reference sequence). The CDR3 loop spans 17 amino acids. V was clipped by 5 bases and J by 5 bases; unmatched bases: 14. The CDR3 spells CASSPRVIAGGPHEQYF. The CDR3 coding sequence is TGTGCCAGTAGTCCTCGGGTCATAGCGGGAGGGCCACACGAGCAGTACTTC. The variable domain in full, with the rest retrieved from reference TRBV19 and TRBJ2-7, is DGGITQSPKYLFRKEGQNVTLSCEQNLNHDAMYWYRQDPGQGLRLIYYSQIVNDFQKGDIAEGYSVSREKKESFPLTVTSAQKNPTAFYLCASSPRVIAGGPHEQYFGPGTRLTVT.

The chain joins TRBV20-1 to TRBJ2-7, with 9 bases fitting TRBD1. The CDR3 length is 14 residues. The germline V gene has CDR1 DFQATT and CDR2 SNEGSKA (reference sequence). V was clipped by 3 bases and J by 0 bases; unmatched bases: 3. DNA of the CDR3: TGCAGTGCTAGTGGGACAGGGAGCTCCTACGAGCAGTACTTC. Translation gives CSASGTGSSYEQYF.

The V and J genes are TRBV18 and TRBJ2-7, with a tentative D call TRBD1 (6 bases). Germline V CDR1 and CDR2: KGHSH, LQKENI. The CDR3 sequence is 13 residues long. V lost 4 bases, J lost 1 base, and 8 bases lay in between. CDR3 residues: CASSLGQSYEQYF. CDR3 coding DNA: TGTGCCAGCTCACTTGGACAGTCCTACGAGCAGTACTTC.